The entry below gives a single T cell receptor beta chain sequence along with its context. The sample originates from a study of blood T cell repertoires in COVID-19. Background on the study: Specimens from acute and convalescent COVID-19 originated in the United States, Italy and Spain. T cells, B-cell-depleted T cells, or PBMCs supplied cDNA or gDNA.

Authors' processing steps: Quantification of nucleated cells was approximated via reference gene primer amplification. This table comes from immunoSEQ multiplex PCR, and its TCRdb copy is limited to in-frame clones, with some not included. The V and J calls and clone size come from that table; D and trimming were worked out from the DNA. The top ten hold 6.2% of the sample, which has under 300,000 clones, 80% to 90% seen once. Germline V gene lookup returns CDR1 KGHDR and CDR2 SFDVKD. The V segment lost 9 bases and the J segment 4 bases; nucleotides outside the gene matches: 5. This CDR3 spans 13 amino acids.

This chain joins TRBV24-1 and TRBJ2-7; 10 positions agree with TRBD1. Sequencing input: peripheral blood. This clonotype was sampled from a man aged 60-69 years with acute or convalescent COVID-19. The CDR3 loop reads CATAGTGEYEQYF. The CDR3 DNA reads TGTGCCACCGCCGGGACAGGGGAGTACGAGCAGTACTTC.